The entry that follows covers one TCR beta chain sequence. The data stem from a study of blood T cell repertoires in COVID-19. At the level of the study: Samples of COVID-19 (acute and convalescent) were obtained from the United States, Italy and Spain.

Original processing notes: Amplifying reference gene primers gave estimates of nucleated cell counts. Repertoires were generated with immunoSEQ multiplex PCR, while TCRdb's copy carries only in-frame clones and drops some. V, J and clone size derive from that table, while D and trimming were established from the DNA sequence. The table includes 75,000 to 90,000 clones, about 87% detected once. The clonotype comes from a man older than 75 with acute or convalescent COVID-19. Sequencing used peripheral blood.

As DNA, the CDR3 is TGTGCCAGCAGCTTAGAGTCCGGACTAGCGGGGGGGCGCACAGATACGCAGTATTTT. Its translation: CASSLESGLAGGRTDTQYF. The chain combines TRBV7-9 with TRBJ2-3; 15 bases are shared with TRBD2. The length of the CDR3 is 19 residues. J gave up 1 base and V 1 base, and 6 bases lay outside the gene matches. From germline, CDR1 is SEHNR and CDR2 FQNEAQ (reference sequence).